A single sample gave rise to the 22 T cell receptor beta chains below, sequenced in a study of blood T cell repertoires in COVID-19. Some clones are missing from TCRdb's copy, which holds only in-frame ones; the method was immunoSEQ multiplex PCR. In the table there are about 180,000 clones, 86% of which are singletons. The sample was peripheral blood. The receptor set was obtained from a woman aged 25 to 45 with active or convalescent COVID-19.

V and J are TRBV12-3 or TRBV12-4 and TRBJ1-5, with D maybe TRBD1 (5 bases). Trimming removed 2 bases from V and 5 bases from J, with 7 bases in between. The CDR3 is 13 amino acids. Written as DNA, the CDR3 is TGTGCCAGCAGTTTATGGGGGGATCAGCCCCAGCATTTT. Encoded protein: CASSLWGDQPQHF.

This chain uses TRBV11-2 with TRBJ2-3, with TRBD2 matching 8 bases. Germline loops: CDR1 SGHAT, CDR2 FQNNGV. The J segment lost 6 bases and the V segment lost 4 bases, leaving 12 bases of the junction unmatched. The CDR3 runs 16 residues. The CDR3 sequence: CASSSRGGTSTDTQYF. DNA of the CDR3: TGTGCCAGCAGCTCCCGCGGGGGGACCTCCACGGATACGCAGTATTTT.

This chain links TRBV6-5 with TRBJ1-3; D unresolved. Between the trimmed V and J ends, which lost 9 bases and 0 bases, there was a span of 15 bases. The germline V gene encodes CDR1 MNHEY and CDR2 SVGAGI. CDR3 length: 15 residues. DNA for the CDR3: TGTGCCAGTCTAATCCACCCTTTCTCTGGAAACACCATATATTTT. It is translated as CASLIHPFSGNTIYF.

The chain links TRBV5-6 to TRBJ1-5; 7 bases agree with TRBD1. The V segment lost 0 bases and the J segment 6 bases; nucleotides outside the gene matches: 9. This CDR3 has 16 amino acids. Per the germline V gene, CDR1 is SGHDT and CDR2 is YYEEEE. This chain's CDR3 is CASSLAGQAWGQPQHF. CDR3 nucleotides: TGTGCCAGCAGCTTGGCCGGACAGGCCTGGGGTCAGCCCCAGCATTTT. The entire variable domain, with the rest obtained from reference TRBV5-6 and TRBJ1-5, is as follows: DAGVTQSPTHLIKTRGQQVTLRCSPKSGHDTVSWYQQALGQGPQFIFQYYEEEERQRGNFPDRFSGHQFPNYSSELNVNALLLGDSALYLCASSLAGQAWGQPQHFGDGTRLSIL.

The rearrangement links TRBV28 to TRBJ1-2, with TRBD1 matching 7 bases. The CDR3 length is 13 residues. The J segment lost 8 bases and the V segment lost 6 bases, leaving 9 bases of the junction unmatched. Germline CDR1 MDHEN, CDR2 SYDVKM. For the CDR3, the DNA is TGTGCCAGCAGACTCGACAGGGTAGAGGGCTACACCTTC. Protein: CASRLDRVEGYTF.

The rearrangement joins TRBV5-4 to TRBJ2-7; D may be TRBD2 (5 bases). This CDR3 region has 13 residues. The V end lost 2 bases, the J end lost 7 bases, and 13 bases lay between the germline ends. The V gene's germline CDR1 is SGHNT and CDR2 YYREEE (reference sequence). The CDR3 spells CASSFGTSEEQYF. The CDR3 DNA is TGTGCCAGCAGCTTCGGCACTAGTGAAGAGCAGTACTTC.

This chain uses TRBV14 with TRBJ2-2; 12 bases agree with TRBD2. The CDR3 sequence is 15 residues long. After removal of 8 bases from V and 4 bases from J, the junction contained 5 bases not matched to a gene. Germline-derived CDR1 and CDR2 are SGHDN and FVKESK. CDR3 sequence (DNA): TGTGCCAGCTCCGGACTAGCGGGAACCACCGGGGAGCTGTTTTTT. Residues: CASSGLAGTTGELFF.

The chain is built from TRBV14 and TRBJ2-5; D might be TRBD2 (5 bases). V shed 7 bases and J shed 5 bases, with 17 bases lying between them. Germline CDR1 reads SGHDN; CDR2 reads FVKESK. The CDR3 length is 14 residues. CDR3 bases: TGTGCCAGCAACCCCCTGGGAGAGGAGGAGACCCAGTACTTC. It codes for CASNPLGEEETQYF.

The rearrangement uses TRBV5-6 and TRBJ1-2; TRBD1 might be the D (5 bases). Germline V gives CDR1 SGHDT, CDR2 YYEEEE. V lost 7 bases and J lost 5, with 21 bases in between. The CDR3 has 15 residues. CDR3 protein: CASGAAMDKLYGYTF. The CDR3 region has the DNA TGTGCCAGCGGTGCCGCGATGGACAAACTATATGGCTACACCTTC.

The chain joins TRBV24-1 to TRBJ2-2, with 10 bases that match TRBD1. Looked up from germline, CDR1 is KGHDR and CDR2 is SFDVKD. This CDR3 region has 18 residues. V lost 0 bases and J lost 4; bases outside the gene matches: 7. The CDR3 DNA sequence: TGTGCCACCAGTGATTTGCAAGTGGACAGGGGGTCCACCGGGGAGCTGTTTTTT. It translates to CATSDLQVDRGSTGELFF.

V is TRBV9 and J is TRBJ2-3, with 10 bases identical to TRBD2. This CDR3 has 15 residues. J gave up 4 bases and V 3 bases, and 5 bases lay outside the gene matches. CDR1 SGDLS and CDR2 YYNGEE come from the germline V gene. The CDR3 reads CASSGSGRAADTQYF. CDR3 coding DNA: TGTGCCAGCAGCGGCAGCGGGAGGGCCGCAGATACGCAGTATTTT.

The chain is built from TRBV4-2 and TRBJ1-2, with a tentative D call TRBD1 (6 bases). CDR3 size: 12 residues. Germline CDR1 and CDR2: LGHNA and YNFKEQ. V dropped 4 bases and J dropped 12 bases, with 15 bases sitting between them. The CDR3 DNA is TGTGCCAGCAGCCCCCAAGGGGGTTTGAACACCTTC. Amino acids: CASSPQGGLNTF.

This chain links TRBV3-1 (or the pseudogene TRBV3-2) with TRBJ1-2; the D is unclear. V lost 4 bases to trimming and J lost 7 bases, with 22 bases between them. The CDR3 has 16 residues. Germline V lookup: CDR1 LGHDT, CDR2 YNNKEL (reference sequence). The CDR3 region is CASSLAALRGQSGYTF. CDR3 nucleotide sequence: TGTGCCAGCAGCCTGGCCGCCCTTCGGGGTCAGAGTGGCTACACCTTC.

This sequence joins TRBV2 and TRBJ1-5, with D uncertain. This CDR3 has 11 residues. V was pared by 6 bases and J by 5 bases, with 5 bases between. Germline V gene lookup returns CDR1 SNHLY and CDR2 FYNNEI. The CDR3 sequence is CASRADQPQHF. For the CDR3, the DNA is TGTGCCAGCAGAGCGGATCAGCCCCAGCATTTT.

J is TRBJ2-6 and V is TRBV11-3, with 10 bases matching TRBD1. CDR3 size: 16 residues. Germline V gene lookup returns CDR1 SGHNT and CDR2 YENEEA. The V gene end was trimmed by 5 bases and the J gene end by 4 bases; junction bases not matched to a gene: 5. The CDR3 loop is CASSAGQGLGANVLTF. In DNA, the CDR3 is TGTGCCAGCAGCGCGGGACAGGGGTTGGGGGCCAACGTCCTGACTTTC.

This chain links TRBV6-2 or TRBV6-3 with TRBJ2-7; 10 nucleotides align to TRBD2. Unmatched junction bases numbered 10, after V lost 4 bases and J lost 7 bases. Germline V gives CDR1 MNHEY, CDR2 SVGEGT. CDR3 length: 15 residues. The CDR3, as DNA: TGTGCCAGCAGTTCCTACCTAGCGGGAGCTACGGAGCAGTACTTC. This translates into CASSSYLAGATEQYF.

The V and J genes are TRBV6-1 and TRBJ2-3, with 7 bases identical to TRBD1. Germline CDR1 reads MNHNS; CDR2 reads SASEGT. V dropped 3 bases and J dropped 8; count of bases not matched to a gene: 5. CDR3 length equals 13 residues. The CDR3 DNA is TGTGCCAGCAGTGACCAGCGACAGGGTACGCAGTATTTT. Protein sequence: CASSDQRQGTQYF.

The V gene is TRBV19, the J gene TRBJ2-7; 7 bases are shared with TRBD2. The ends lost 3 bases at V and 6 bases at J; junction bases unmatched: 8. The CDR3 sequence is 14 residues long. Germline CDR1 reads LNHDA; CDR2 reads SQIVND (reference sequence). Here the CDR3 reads CASSIGAGAGEQYF. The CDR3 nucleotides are TGTGCCAGTAGTATTGGGGCGGGAGCAGGCGAGCAGTACTTC.

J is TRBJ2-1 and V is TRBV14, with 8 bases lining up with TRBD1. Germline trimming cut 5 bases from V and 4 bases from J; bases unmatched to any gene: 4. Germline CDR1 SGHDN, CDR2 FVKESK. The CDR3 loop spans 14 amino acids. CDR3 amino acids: CASSLGQGYNEQFF. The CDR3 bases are TGTGCCAGCAGCTTAGGACAGGGATACAATGAGCAGTTCTTC.

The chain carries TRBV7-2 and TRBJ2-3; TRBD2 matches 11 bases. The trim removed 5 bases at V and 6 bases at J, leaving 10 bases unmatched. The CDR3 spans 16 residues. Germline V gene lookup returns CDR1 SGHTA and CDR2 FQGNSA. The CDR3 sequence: CASSPVASGGRDTQYF. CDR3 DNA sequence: TGTGCCAGCAGCCCCGTGGCTAGCGGGGGGCGGGATACGCAGTATTTT.

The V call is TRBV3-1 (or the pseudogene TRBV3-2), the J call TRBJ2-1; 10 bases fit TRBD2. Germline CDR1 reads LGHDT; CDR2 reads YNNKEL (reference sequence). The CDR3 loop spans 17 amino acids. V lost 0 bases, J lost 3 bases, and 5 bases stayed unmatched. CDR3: CASSQDWASGGYNEQFF. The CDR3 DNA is TGTGCCAGCAGCCAAGATTGGGCTAGCGGGGGCTACAATGAGCAGTTCTTC.

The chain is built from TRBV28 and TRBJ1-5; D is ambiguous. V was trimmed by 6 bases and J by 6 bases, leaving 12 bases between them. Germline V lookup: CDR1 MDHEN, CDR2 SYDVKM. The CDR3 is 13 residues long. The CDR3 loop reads CASRTGSSQPQHF. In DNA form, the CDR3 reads TGTGCCAGCAGAACTGGGAGTTCTCAGCCCCAGCATTTT. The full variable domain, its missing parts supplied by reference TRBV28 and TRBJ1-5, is DVKVTQSSRYLVKRTGEKVFLECVQDMDHENMFWYRQDPGLGLRLIYFSYDVKMKEKGDIPEGYSVSREKKERFSLILESASTNQTSMYLCASRTGSSQPQHFGDGTRLSIL.